These 21 T cell receptor beta chains originate from one sample sequenced in a study of blood T cell repertoires in COVID-19. TCRdb's table, derived via immunoSEQ multiplex PCR, lists solely in-frame clones and lacks some. The profile covers about 120,000 clones, with 86% appearing a single time and around 8% taken by the ten largest. Sequenced input: peripheral blood. The receptors shown here come from a man aged 70-80 years who had recovered from COVID-19.

This clone was detected only a few times. This rearrangement joins TRBV20-1 to TRBJ1-1; D gene uncertain. CDR3 length: 10 amino acids. CDR1 and CDR2 from the germline V gene are DFQATT and SNEGSKA (reference sequence). The CDR3 DNA is TGCAAAAGGAGAGACACTGAAGCTTTCTTT. Translating it yields CKRRDTEAFF.

The chain is built from TRBV6-6 and TRBJ2-1; weak D call: TRBD2 (6 bases). The CDR3 sequence is 15 residues long. Trimming shortened V by 4 bases and J by 7 bases, and 17 bases separated the two germline ends. The germline CDR1 and CDR2 sequences are MNHNY and SVGAGI (reference sequence). CDR3 nucleotides: TGTGCCAGCAGTTTCACCCCCGGGACTGGTAATGAGCAGTTCTTC. Amino acid sequence: CASSFTPGTGNEQFF.

V gene TRBV19 combines with J gene TRBJ2-1; 10 positions agree with TRBD2. Per the germline V gene, CDR1 is LNHDA and CDR2 is SQIVND (reference sequence). V shed 6 bases and J 8 bases; nucleotides not matched to a gene: 7. CDR3 length equals 14 residues. The CDR3 region has the DNA TGTGCCAGTAGACAGCGGGGGGGCCGGTATGAGCAGTTCTTC. Translation: CASRQRGGRYEQFF. Full variable domain (remainder filled in from reference TRBV19 and TRBJ2-1): DGGITQSPKYLFRKEGQNVTLSCEQNLNHDAMYWYRQDPGQGLRLIYYSQIVNDFQKGDIAEGYSVSREKKESFPLTVTSAQKNPTAFYLCASRQRGGRYEQFFGPGTRLTVL.

V usage is TRBV2 and J usage is TRBJ2-5; D might be TRBD2 (6 bases). Germline V CDR1 and CDR2: SNHLY, FYNNEI. Trimming shortened V by 5 bases and J by 3 bases, and 13 bases separated the two germline ends. This CDR3 comprises 14 residues. Written as DNA, the CDR3 is TGTGCCAGCAGTTCTCTGTCGGGGGAAGAGACCCAGTACTTC. Amino acids: CASSSLSGEETQYF.

CDR3 in DNA: TGCGCCAGCAGCCAGGGGACTAGCGAGTCCTACGAGCAGTACTTC. Translation gives CASSQGTSESYEQYF. This sequence joins TRBV5-1 and TRBJ2-7, with 10 bases aligning to TRBD2. CDR1 is SGHRS and CDR2 is YFSETQ in the germline V gene. The CDR3 is 15 amino acids. Trimming cost V 4 bases and J 1 base; bases outside gene matches: 5.

The chain joins TRBV7-8 to TRBJ1-2; 9 nucleotides line up with TRBD1. This CDR3 is 16 amino acids long. Germline loops: CDR1 SGHVS, CDR2 FQNEAQ. Germline trimming cut 4 bases from V and 7 bases from J; bases unmatched to any gene: 13. The CDR3 region is CASSSNPGQGVAGYTF. The CDR3 DNA sequence: TGTGCCAGCAGCTCAAATCCGGGACAGGGTGTCGCTGGCTACACCTTC.

CDR3 sequence: CASSQETFWVGTGGDEKLFF. CDR3 DNA sequence: TGCGCCAGCAGCCAAGAAACGTTTTGGGTCGGGACAGGGGGCGATGAAAAACTGTTTTTT. V is TRBV4-1 and J is TRBJ1-4; TRBD1 aligns across 12 bases. Per the germline V gene, CDR1 is MGHRA and CDR2 is YSYEKL. This CDR3 is 20 amino acids long. V shed 0 bases, J shed 6 bases, and the junction held 14 bases outside the gene matches.

This chain connects TRBV12-3 or TRBV12-4 to TRBJ1-6; 8 nucleotides line up with TRBD1. The ends lost 6 bases at V and 14 bases at J; junction bases unmatched: 6. CDR3 length equals 12 residues. CDR3 region: CASSRTGLTLHF. CDR3 DNA sequence: TGTGCCAGCAGCCGGACAGGGTTGACCCTCCACTTT.

The CDR3 DNA reads TGTGCCAGCAGCCAAGGGGGCCTAGCGGGGGGTCAGACCCAGTACTTC. Its translation: CASSQGGLAGGQTQYF. The chain has TRBV3-1 (or the pseudogene TRBV3-2) and TRBJ2-5, with 11 positions matching TRBD2. Losses at the gene ends were 1 base for V and 6 bases for J; bases not matched to a gene: 7. Germline V lookup: CDR1 LGHDT, CDR2 YNNKEL (reference sequence). The CDR3 is made up of 16 amino acids.

The J gene is TRBJ2-7, the V gene TRBV7-2, with 7 bases identical to TRBD1. The CDR3 covers 15 residues. V lost 5 bases and J lost 5; bases outside the gene matches: 12. Germline values: CDR1 SGHTA, CDR2 FQGNSA. This CDR3 reads CASSQLTGYLDEQYF. The CDR3 region has the DNA TGTGCCAGCAGCCAACTGACAGGGTACTTAGACGAGCAGTACTTC.

The rearrangement uses TRBV28 and TRBJ1-1; D perhaps matches TRBD1 (6 bases). This CDR3 contains 15 residues. Trimming took off 5 bases at V and 0 bases at J, with 13 bases between the two ends. The germline V gene has CDR1 MDHEN and CDR2 SYDVKM. Here the CDR3 reads CASSHRVNLNTEAFF. The CDR3 region has the DNA TGTGCCAGCAGTCACAGGGTAAACCTGAACACTGAAGCTTTCTTT.

V and J are TRBV29-1 and TRBJ2-1, with 15 bases identical to TRBD2. J gave up 7 bases and V 7 bases, and 5 bases lay outside the gene matches. This CDR3 is 14 amino acids long. Germline lookup yields CDR1 SQVTM and CDR2 ANQGSEA. The DNA of the CDR3 is TGCAGCGACTCGGGACTAGCGGGGGGTAATGAGCAGTTCTTC. Its protein is CSDSGLAGGNEQFF.

V and J are TRBV28 and TRBJ2-7, with TRBD2 matching over 9 bases. From germline, CDR1 is MDHEN and CDR2 SYDVKM. The CDR3 is 15 residues long. The junction had 9 bases not matched to a gene; V was cut back by 3 bases and J by 6 bases. CDR3 DNA sequence: TGTGCCAGCAGTTTGAATAGCGGGAGAGTAAGCGAGCAGTACTTC. Amino acid sequence: CASSLNSGRVSEQYF.

This CDR3 is CASSSSGYQAYEQYF. The CDR3 DNA reads as TGTGCCAGCAGCTCCTCAGGATACCAGGCCTACGAGCAGTACTTC. V is TRBV11-2 and J is TRBJ2-7; D ambiguous. The length of the CDR3 is 15 residues. V lost 4 bases to trimming and J lost 2 bases, with 15 bases between them. Germline CDR1 SGHAT, CDR2 FQNNGV. Full variable domain (remainder filled in from reference TRBV11-2 and TRBJ2-7): EAGVAQSPRYKIIEKRQSVAFWCNPISGHATLYWYQQILGQGPKLLIQFQNNGVVDDSQLPKDRFSAERLKGVDSTLKIQPAKLEDSAVYLCASSSSGYQAYEQYFGPGTRLTVT.

The gene calls are TRBV3-1 (or the pseudogene TRBV3-2) and TRBJ1-1; no definite D call. CDR1 and CDR2 from the germline V gene are LGHDT and YNNKEL (reference sequence). The CDR3 length is 15 residues. Trimming removed 0 bases at V and 1 base at J, with 9 bases between. Written as DNA, the CDR3 is TGTGCCAGCAGCCAAGAAAGACATTGGAACACTGAAGCTTTCTTT. Amino acid sequence: CASSQERHWNTEAFF.

CDR3 sequence (DNA): TGTGCCAGCAGTCGGGGACTAGCGGGGGTGAACTCCTACGAGCAGTACTTC. Its translation is CASSRGLAGVNSYEQYF. J is TRBJ2-7 and V is TRBV7-9, with 14 bases matching TRBD2. Trimming cost V 6 bases and J 0 bases; bases outside gene matches: 7. Germline CDR1 SEHNR, CDR2 FQNEAQ (reference sequence). The CDR3 loop spans 17 amino acids.

This chain joins TRBV7-9 and TRBJ2-4, with a tentative D call TRBD2 (6 bases). The CDR3 covers 12 residues. From germline, CDR1 is SEHNR and CDR2 FQNEAQ (reference sequence). Trimming took 5 bases from V and 7 from J, leaving 9 bases between them. The CDR3 loop reads CASSNRGNIQYF. The CDR3 bases are TGTGCCAGCAGCAACCGGGGGAACATTCAGTACTTC.

This clone was seen more than once but under ten times. This chain uses TRBV9 with TRBJ2-3, with 9 bases lining up with TRBD2. V trimming: 4 bases; J trimming: 4 bases; junction bases outside the gene matches: 7. The length of the CDR3 is 15 residues. Germline V gives CDR1 SGDLS, CDR2 YYNGEE. The DNA of the CDR3 is TGTGCCAGCAGCCCCAGCGGGAGGAGGGCAGATACGCAGTATTTT. Its protein product is CASSPSGRRADTQYF.

This clone has just one count. The chain carries TRBV24-1 and TRBJ2-3; 10 bases are a match to TRBD2. From germline, CDR1 is KGHDR and CDR2 SFDVKD. This CDR3 spans 17 amino acids. The V segment lost 8 bases and the J segment 2 bases; nucleotides outside the gene matches: 12. DNA of the CDR3: TGTGCCACCATTACCGGGACTAGCGAGCCGATCACAGATACGCAGTATTTT. Its translation: CATITGTSEPITDTQYF.

The chain recombines TRBV5-1 with TRBJ2-5; possibly TRBD1 for D (5 bases). The CDR3 contains 13 residues. V was clipped by 4 bases and J by 1 base, with 8 bases between them. CDR1 is SGHRS, CDR2 YFSETQ, per germline. This chain's CDR3 is CASSQTAQETQYF. CDR3 bases: TGCGCCAGCAGCCAGACAGCCCAAGAGACCCAGTACTTC.

The V and J genes are TRBV3-1 (or the pseudogene TRBV3-2) and TRBJ2-4, with 12 bases matching TRBD2. Trimming took 1 base from V and 3 from J; bases not matched to a gene: 4. CDR1 is LGHDT, CDR2 YNNKEL, per germline (reference sequence). This CDR3 is built from 17 residues. CDR3 amino acids: CASSQGLAGGVKNIQYF. CDR3 in DNA: TGTGCCAGCAGCCAAGGGCTAGCGGGAGGGGTCAAAAACATTCAGTACTTC.